These T cell receptor beta chains were read from a single sample in a study of OX40 agonist ivuxolimab in advanced cancers. Clones were read by immunoSEQ multiplex PCR, and TCRdb kept only the in-frame ones, dropping some. The sample holds 45,000 to 50,000 clones, approximately 91% seen once. Specimen: CD4+ or CD8+ T cells sorted from blood, collected in a trial of the OX40 agonist ivuxolimab. The receptor source for this set is an adult with an advanced solid tumor such as melanoma, head and neck, liver or kidney cancer. CDR3s include the opening cysteine and the closing phenylalanine or tryptophan. D genes are given only for firm matches. Clone size is stated in some rows and not others, as once, few, many or a class when expanded.

TRBV5-1	TRBJ1-4	-	-	TGCGCCAGCAGCTGGGGACGTTCTTTTGAAAAACTGTTTTTT	CASSWGRSFEKLFF
TRBV18	TRBJ1-1	-	-	TGTGCCAGCTCACTCGGGTTGGACACTGAAGCTTTCTTT	CASSLGLDTEAFF
TRBV4-2	TRBJ2-2	TRBD2	-	TGTGCCAGCAGCCAAGAAGGATCGGGAGGCGCCGGGGAGCTGTTTTTT	CASSQEGSGGAGELFF
TRBV6-1	TRBJ2-7	-	-	TGTGCCAGCAGGCAGGGCTCCTACGAGCAGTACTTC	CASRQGSYEQYF
TRBV6-1	TRBJ2-7	-	once	TGTGCCAGCAGTGAAGGCGCGTTTGAGCAGTACTTC	CASSEGAFEQYF
TRBV7-8	TRBJ1-1	-	-	TGTGCCAGCAGCTTGGAGGGTGGGTACACTGAAGCTTTCTTT	CASSLEGGYTEAFF
TRBV10-2	TRBJ1-1	-	-	TGCGCCAGCAGTTCCACAGAGGACACTGAAGCTTTCTTT	CASSSTEDTEAFF
TRBV10-1	TRBJ1-5	-	-	TGCGCCACCAAGAACATCGGAGGATATAGCAATCAGCCCCAGCATTTT	CATKNIGGYSNQPQHF
TRBV10-2	TRBJ1-1	-	few	TGCGCCACCCTCGGTTTCAGGGGAACTGAAGCTTTCTTT	CATLGFRGTEAFF
TRBV5-1	TRBJ2-7	-	-	TGCGCCAGCAGCCCACCACAGATCCCCTACGAGCAGTACTTC	CASSPPQIPYEQYF
TRBV7-9	TRBJ2-1	-	-	TGTGCCAGCAGCTTACCCTTAGGAAGCAGCAATGAGCAGTTCTTC	CASSLPLGSSNEQFF
TRBV10-3	TRBJ2-6	TRBD1	few	TGTGCCATCAGGGAAGGGACAGGGGCACCTCCTGGGGCCAACGTCCTGACTTTC	CAIREGTGAPPGANVLTF
TRBV7-2	TRBJ2-7	TRBD2	-	TGCGCCAGCAGCCAAGGCGGGGGAGCCTACGAGCAGTACTTC	CASSQGGGAYEQYF
TRBV19	TRBJ2-1	TRBD2	once	TGTGCCAGTAAAGTGGCAGCGGGGGGTTACAATGAGCAGTTCTTC	CASKVAAGGYNEQFF
TRBV18	TRBJ2-5	TRBD2	-	TGTGCCAGCTCTGTTCGTAGCGGGCACCAAGAGACCCAGTACTTC	CASSVRSGHQETQYF
TRBV28	TRBJ1-2	TRBD1	-	TGTGCCAGCAGATCGGGACAGGGGGATTCTGGCTACACCTTC	CASRSGQGDSGYTF
TRBV7-4	TRBJ1-5	-	-	TGTGCCAGCAGCCCACCCGTTGCGGCAGGCGTAGACGGGGGGGCACAGCCCCAGCATTTT	CASSPPVAAGVDGGAQPQHF
TRBV15	TRBJ2-7	-	-	TGTGCCACCAGCAGAGATCAGGACCAGGGCTACGAGCAGTACTTC	CATSRDQDQGYEQYF
TRBV19	TRBJ1-3	TRBD1	-	TGTGCCAGTGCGGACAGGGGTAGAAACACCATATATTTT	CASADRGRNTIYF
TRBV28	TRBJ1-1	-	-	TGTGCCAGCAGGGGCTGGGGAGGACGGCTGGGTTTGAACACTGAAGCTTTCTTT	CASRGWGGRLGLNTEAFF
TRBV15	TRBJ2-7	TRBD2	few	TGTGCCACCAGCAGAGATGGGACTAGCGGCAAAGGCTACGAGCAGTACTTC	CATSRDGTSGKGYEQYF
TRBV18	TRBJ1-2	-	-	TGTGCCAGCTCACCAGGTACAGAAAACTATGGCTACACCTTC	CASSPGTENYGYTF
TRBV27	TRBJ1-1	-	-	TGTGCCAGCAGCCGCTATGGGTCGAACACTGAAGCTTTCTTT	CASSRYGSNTEAFF
TRBV11-2	TRBJ1-1	-	-	TGTGCCAGCAGCTTAGTCGGACGGACCACCATGAACACTGAAGCTTTCTTT	CASSLVGRTTMNTEAFF
TRBV9	TRBJ2-3	TRBD2	-	TGTGCCAGCAGCGTAGAAGGCGGGAGAGTCGGGGATACGCAGTATTTT	CASSVEGGRVGDTQYF
TRBV11-3	TRBJ2-2	TRBD2	-	TGTGCCAGCAGCTTGGGGCTAGCGGGCACCGGGGAGCTGTTTTTT	CASSLGLAGTGELFF
TRBV6-6	TRBJ2-2	-	-	TGTGCCAGCAGTTCCAATCTCGGGGAGCTGTTTTTT	CASSSNLGELFF
TRBV29-1	TRBJ2-1	-	-	TGCAGCGTTGAAGGCGGCGTACAACCGTCCTCCTACAATGAGCAGTTCTTC	CSVEGGVQPSSYNEQFF
TRBV7-9	TRBJ1-1	-	-	TGTGCCAGCAGCCCCCAGAACACTGAAGCTTTCTTT	CASSPQNTEAFF
TRBV28	TRBJ2-1	TRBD2	once	TGTGCCAGCAGTTCACCACTAGCGGGGGGATACAATGAGCAGTTCTTC	CASSSPLAGGYNEQFF
TRBV10-1	TRBJ1-2	-	once	TGCGCCAGCAGTGAGGAGGGGACCAATGGCTACACCTTC	CASSEEGTNGYTF
TRBV28	TRBJ2-7	TRBD1	-	TGTGCCAGCAGTTTAGGACAGGGGGGATACGAGCAGTACTTC	CASSLGQGGYEQYF
TRBV27	TRBJ2-1	-	once	TGTGCCAGCAGGAGGGCCGTCTCCTACAATGAGCAGTTCTTC	CASRRAVSYNEQFF
TRBV12-5	TRBJ2-2	-	-	TGTGCTAGTGGTTTGGTCGTCGACGCAAACACCGGGGAGCTGTTTTTT	CASGLVVDANTGELFF
TRBV19	TRBJ2-7	TRBD1	-	TGTGCCAGTAGCTCCCGGACAGGGGGCGCCCACGAGCAGTACTTC	CASSSRTGGAHEQYF
TRBV7-9	TRBJ1-2	-	few	TGTGCCAGCAGCTTAGGGTCCACGGCCGAGGGGGGAGGCTACACCTTC	CASSLGSTAEGGGYTF
TRBV5-5	TRBJ2-3	-	-	TGTGCCAGCAGCTCCGGGGGCCGCACAGATACGCAGTATTTT	CASSSGGRTDTQYF
TRBV11-3	TRBJ2-7	-	-	TGTGCCAGCAGCTCTGTGAACCCCTACGAGCAGTACTTC	CASSSVNPYEQYF
TRBV6-4	TRBJ2-3	TRBD2	-	TGTGCCAGCAGTCCCAGCGGGAACACAGATACGCAGTATTTT	CASSPSGNTDTQYF
TRBV4-3	TRBJ2-7	-	once	TGCGCCAGCAGCCAAGATGGAGGGGGGGAATCCTACGAGCAGTACTTC	CASSQDGGGESYEQYF
TRBV9	TRBJ2-1	TRBD1	-	TGTGCCAGCAGCGTAGAAATGGGACAGGGGGCAGGTGAGCAGTTCTTC	CASSVEMGQGAGEQFF
TRBV19	TRBJ2-3	TRBD2	once	TGTGCCAGTAGTAAGATAGCGGGAGAAGGAGATACGCAGTATTTT	CASSKIAGEGDTQYF
TRBV7-2	TRBJ2-7	TRBD1	-	TGTGCCAGCAGCTTAGCCGGGACAGCGAGCTCCTACGAGCAGTACTTC	CASSLAGTASSYEQYF
TRBV6-5	TRBJ1-1	-	medium-sized	TGTGCCAGCAGTTCCCCCGGTCGGACTGAAGCTTTCTTT	CASSSPGRTEAFF
TRBV29-1	TRBJ2-7	TRBD1	-	TGCAGCGTTGACGGTGGTTGGGACAGGGACTCCTACGAGCAGTACTTC	CSVDGGWDRDSYEQYF
TRBV5-1	TRBJ2-7	TRBD1	-	TGCGCCAGCAGCTTGGGAGGGGGCAGGTTATTAGGCCCCTACGAGCAGTACTTC	CASSLGGGRLLGPYEQYF
TRBV10-3	TRBJ1-5	TRBD1	-	TGTGCCATCGGGACAGACTACAATCAGCCCCAGCATTTT	CAIGTDYNQPQHF
TRBV5-1	TRBJ1-1	-	-	TGCGCCAGCAGCTTGGGAGGGAAGAACACTGAAGCTTTCTTT	CASSLGGKNTEAFF
TRBV28	TRBJ1-1	-	-	TGTGCCAGCACTTGGGGTTTGAAGGCTTTCTTT	CASTWGLKAFF
TRBV27	TRBJ2-7	TRBD2	-	TGTGCCAGCAGGGGAGCGGGAGGGCACGAGCAGTACTTC	CASRGAGGHEQYF
TRBV19	TRBJ2-7	-	-	TGTGCCAGTAGTTGGGTCGGGAGCCCCTACGAGCAGTACTTC	CASSWVGSPYEQYF
TRBV7-7	TRBJ1-3	-	once	TGTGCTAGCAGCTATCTTGCCCAGGTTTTTGGAAACACCATATATTTT	CASSYLAQVFGNTIYF
TRBV6-5	TRBJ2-4	-	-	TGTGCCAGCAGTACTGGAGACAGGGCCAAAAACATTCAGTACTTC	CASSTGDRAKNIQYF
TRBV10-2	TRBJ2-2	-	-	TGCGCCAGCTCTATACAGGGCATCGCCGGGGAGCTGTTTTTT	CASSIQGIAGELFF
TRBV6-5	TRBJ2-5	-	few	TGTGCCAGCAGTTACGACTCTGGGGGCGCGAAGACCCAGTACTTC	CASSYDSGGAKTQYF